This T cell receptor (beta chain) was obtained from a study of post-analysis software for immune sequencing data. Concerning this clonotype: Antigen unknown.

The authors incorporated unique molecular identifiers into the TCR beta cDNA libraries. One entry per CDR3 protein results from TCRdb running MiXCR on the PCR reads. The table records roughly 430,000 distinct CDR3 sequences, 30% to 40% of them present only once. Per the germline V gene, CDR1 is SGHRS and CDR2 is YFSETQ. This CDR3 spans 13 amino acids. Whole-study results and caveats: Patients carried roughly 5 TRBV segments more frequently than controls did, and TRBV5-6, TRBV5-1 and TRBV20-1 were among them. Controls showed significantly higher normalized Chao1 diversity than did multiple sclerosis patients.

This TCR was recovered from a girl aged 2 to 10 with multiple sclerosis. The chain combines TRBV5-1 with TRBJ2-4; D unresolved. The J call may not be correct, given that the DNA end is closer to TRBJ2-7. The sequenced sample was blood. CDR3 sequence (DNA): TGCGCCAGCAGCTTTATAACTCCTTACGAGCAGTACTTC. As protein: CASSFITPYEQYF.